This T cell receptor (beta chain) was identified in a study of blood T cells in healthy people across ages. Germline CDR1 reads ENHRY; CDR2 reads SYGVKD. The ends were cut back, 6 bases at V and 5 bases at J, with 11 bases in the middle. The CDR3 length is 12 residues. Concerning this clonotype itself: The target antigen is unknown.

The use of a sample-barcoded 5' primer and a J-beta primer mix characterized a second PCR of roughly 7 to 11 cycles. TCRdb re-analysed the 5' RACE reads in MiXCR, keeping a single row per CDR3 protein. The sample carries around 650,000 distinct CDR3 sequences, about 43% recorded once. Study results and caveats: CMV status of donors was unknown, possibly confounding expanded clonotype changes.

The chain links TRBV10-3 to TRBJ2-7; possibly TRBD1 for D (6 bases). The sequence came from a man at least 80 years old in good health. The sequencing input was blood. The CDR3 nucleotides are TGTGCCATCAGAGACAGGAAAGACGAGCAGTACTTC. It encodes CAIRDRKDEQYF.